Listed here is a single T cell receptor beta chain. What it recognizes is unknown. TCRdb keeps only in-frame clones here, not all; method: immunoSEQ multiplex PCR. In the table there are 90,000 to 120,000 clones, 90% of which are singletons. The sample belongs to a study of Tregs in tolerant kidney transplant recipients. Study-level background: Related graft donors supplied nonmyeloablative bone marrow transplants, and mixed chimerism was transient.

Study-level points and caveats: Validation in larger populations is needed because few patients were studied. Antigen-driven expansion was suggested because donor-specific Tregs expanded more than all Tregs in tolerant patients.

Thawed PBMCs were FACS-sorted into unstimulated CD4+CD25+CD127- regulatory T cells, CD4+CD25- non-regulatory cells, CD4 and CD8 cells. This clonotype originated in a human donor who received a combined kidney and bone marrow transplant. Here the sequenced sample was CD4+ T cells from blood, taken before the transplant.

The CDR3 DNA sequence: TGTGCCAGCTCACCAATGGCAGGCGACACTGAAGCTTTCTTT. Translated: CASSPMAGDTEAFF. J is TRBJ1-1 and V is TRBV18, with D unclear. The CDR3 covers 14 residues. Germline lookup yields CDR1 KGHSH and CDR2 LQKENI. Trimming pared 2 bases from V and 3 bases from J, leaving 10 bases between.